The 28 T cell receptor beta chains presented below share a single source sample, sequenced in a study. TCRdb independently ran MiXCR on the 5' RACE reads; one entry per CDR3 protein. In the table there are 8,000 to 8,500 distinct CDR3 sequences, roughly two thirds of which are singletons. The sample was tumor-infiltrating naive CD4+ T cells sorted from the breast tumor. Subset defined: naive CD4+ T cells, CD4+CD45RA+CD25-. Receptors originate from a female donor with breast cancer.

The chain couples TRBV7-8 to TRBJ2-1; TRBD2 is a possible D gene (6 bases). Germline V lookup: CDR1 SGHVS, CDR2 FQNEAQ. The V end was cut by 4 bases, the J end by 11 bases, with 15 bases between. The CDR3 consists of 13 residues. The CDR3 sequence is CASSSDLREKQFF. CDR3 coding DNA: TGTGCCAGCAGCTCAGATCTCCGGGAGAAGCAGTTCTTC.

This rearrangement joins TRBV29-1 to TRBJ2-1, with D possibly being TRBD2 (5 bases). This CDR3 is built from 12 residues. From germline, CDR1 is SQVTM and CDR2 ANQGSEA. With 4 bases removed from V and 4 bases from J, the gap between germline ends came to 8 bases. CDR3 amino acids: CSVVRAYNEQFF. In DNA form, the CDR3 reads TGCAGCGTTGTGAGGGCGTACAATGAGCAGTTCTTC.

The CDR3: CASSPLGGGAETQYF. The CDR3 nucleotides read TGTGCCAGCAGTCCCCTTGGCGGGGGGGCTGAGACCCAGTACTTC. The gene calls are TRBV12-3 or TRBV12-4 and TRBJ2-5; 9 positions match TRBD2. V shed 5 bases and J 5 bases; nucleotides not matched to a gene: 9. This CDR3 is built from 15 residues.

This rearrangement joins TRBV29-1 to TRBJ2-3; TRBD1 might be the D (6 bases). The germline V gene encodes CDR1 SQVTM and CDR2 ANQGSEA. This CDR3 spans 12 amino acids. The ends were cut back, 7 bases at V and 6 bases at J, with 14 bases in the middle. Here the CDR3 DNA reads TGCAGCGGCCGGGACCAGGGGGATACGCAGTATTTT. This encodes CSGRDQGDTQYF.

This clonotype was found once. This sequence joins TRBV12-3 or TRBV12-4 and TRBJ2-1, with 8 bases identical to TRBD2. V dropped 6 bases and J dropped 6; count of bases not matched to a gene: 10. The CDR3 covers 15 residues. This chain's CDR3 is CASRTGTRYSNEQFF. CDR3 DNA sequence: TGTGCCAGCAGAACCGGGACTAGATATTCCAATGAGCAGTTCTTC.

This rearrangement joins TRBV5-1 to TRBJ2-6; a possible D gene is TRBD1 (5 bases). The CDR3 length is 13 residues. Germline loops: CDR1 SGHRS, CDR2 YFSETQ. V lost 4 bases, J lost 7 bases, and 9 bases lay in between. The CDR3: CASSSRVANVLTF. The CDR3 DNA reads as TGCGCCAGCAGCAGCAGGGTTGCCAACGTCCTGACTTTC.

V gene TRBV20-1 combines with J gene TRBJ2-7; 12 bases are a match to TRBD1. The CDR3 loop spans 15 amino acids. Trimming removed 0 bases from V and 6 bases from J; junction bases left unmatched: 6. Germline values: CDR1 DFQATT, CDR2 SNEGSKA (reference sequence). The CDR3 region is CSARDTGTGGSEQYF. The CDR3 DNA reads as TGCAGTGCTAGAGACACCGGGACAGGGGGCTCCGAGCAGTACTTC.

V is TRBV20-1 and J is TRBJ2-1, with a tentative D call TRBD1 (6 bases). The V end lost 0 bases, the J end lost 2 bases, and 11 bases lay between the germline ends. Germline V gene lookup returns CDR1 DFQATT and CDR2 SNEGSKA (reference sequence). The CDR3 consists of 15 residues. CDR3 in amino acids: CSARDVRGAYNEQFF. The CDR3 region has the DNA TGCAGTGCTAGAGATGTCAGGGGCGCCTACAATGAGCAGTTCTTC.

The chain links TRBV7-2 to TRBJ1-6; 7 nucleotides align to TRBD1. CDR1 is SGHTA and CDR2 is FQGNSA in the germline V gene. The V and J ends lost 6 bases and 9 bases, in that order; junction bases with no gene match: 5. The CDR3 spans 13 residues. This CDR3 is CASRGTVPSPLHF. The CDR3 coding sequence is TGTGCCAGCAGGGGGACAGTCCCTTCACCCCTCCACTTT.

Regarding this clonotype: One end of the junction does not line up with germline, which may come from a read error. This chain links TRBV9 with TRBJ2-7; tentative D call: TRBD2 (5 bases). The CDR3 runs 15 residues. Germline-derived CDR1 and CDR2 are SGDLS and YYNGEE. DNA of the CDR3: TGTGCCAGCAGCGTAGGGACTGCTAGCTCCTGCGAGCAGTACTTC. This translates into CASSVGTASSCEQYF.

The V and J genes are TRBV4-2 and TRBJ2-3; D possibly matches TRBD1 or TRBD2 (5 bases each). Trimming cost V 1 base and J 2 bases, with 10 bases left between them. CDR1 LGHNA and CDR2 YNFKEQ come from the germline V gene. CDR3 length: 15 residues. The CDR3 reads CASSQVGEHTDTQYF. CDR3 nucleotides: TGTGCCAGCAGCCAAGTGGGGGAGCACACAGATACGCAGTATTTT.

The V and J genes are TRBV5-1 and TRBJ2-2; D could derive from TRBD1 or TRBD2 (6 bases each). Germline V gives CDR1 SGHRS, CDR2 YFSETQ. V lost 6 bases and J lost 6, with 15 bases in between. The CDR3 spans 14 residues. The CDR3 here is CASNGGGGAGELFF. CDR3 nucleotides: TGCGCCAGCAATGGCGGAGGGGGAGCCGGGGAGCTGTTTTTT.

Here the CDR3 reads CASSQGGDFKNIQYF. The CDR3, as DNA: TGTGCCAGCAGCCAAGGGGGTGATTTCAAAAACATTCAGTACTTC. The chain is built from TRBV9 and TRBJ2-4; a possible D gene is TRBD1 (6 bases). Looked up from germline, CDR1 is SGDLS and CDR2 is YYNGEE. The CDR3 is 15 residues long. V was pared by 4 bases and J by 3 bases, with 14 bases between.

Here the CDR3 reads CASSGYVTEAFF. The CDR3 bases are TGTGCCAGCAGCGGGTATGTCACTGAAGCTTTCTTT. The V call is TRBV6-1, the J call TRBJ1-1; D unresolved. The CDR3 length is 12 residues. CDR1 and CDR2 from the germline V gene are MNHNS and SASEGT. V lost 6 bases and J lost 4, with 9 bases in between.

On this clonotype itself: Likely a read error: the CDR3 ends without its conserved phenylalanine or tryptophan. DNA of the CDR3: TGTGCCAGCAGCCTAGCACAGGCCACAGATACGCAGTATGTT. This codes for CASSLAQATDTQYV. The chain employs TRBV7-9 and TRBJ2-3; D tentatively reads TRBD1 or TRBD2 (5 bases each). Germline values: CDR1 SEHNR, CDR2 FQNEAQ (reference sequence). CDR3 length equals 14 residues.

V is TRBV6-6 and J is TRBJ1-5; a possible D gene is TRBD1 (6 bases). There are 17 residues in the CDR3. V lost 1 base to trimming and J lost 2 bases, with 15 bases between them. Germline V gives CDR1 MNHNY, CDR2 SVGAGI (reference sequence). The CDR3 here is CASSYLVGAIGNQPQHF. CDR3 nucleotide sequence: TGTGCCAGCAGTTACTTAGTGGGGGCGATCGGCAATCAGCCCCAGCATTTT.

J is TRBJ2-7 and V is TRBV7-2; no clear D. Germline V gene lookup returns CDR1 SGHTA and CDR2 FQGNSA. This CDR3 has 13 residues. Trimming left V 0 bases short and J 2 bases short, with 5 bases between. The CDR3 nucleotides are TGTGCCAGCAGCTTAGCGCCGGCCTACGAGCAGTACTTC. Its protein is CASSLAPAYEQYF.

This clonotype was observed a handful of times. This chain joins TRBV12-2 and TRBJ1-2. TRBV12-2 is a pseudogene locus. The CDR3 runs 14 residues. The CDR3 coding sequence is TGTGCAAGTCGCTTAGCGCTATGGAACTATGGCTACACCTTC. Translation gives CASRLALWNYGYTF.

This chain links TRBV7-2 with TRBJ1-3; D is unclear. Germline V lookup: CDR1 SGHTA, CDR2 FQGNSA. This CDR3 is 13 amino acids long. V lost 2 bases to trimming and J lost 8 bases, with 10 bases between them. CDR3 loop: CASSLPERDTIYF. DNA of the CDR3: TGTGCCAGCAGCTTACCTGAACGGGACACCATATATTTT.

The rearrangement joins TRBV5-4 to TRBJ2-3, with D possibly TRBD1 on 6 matching bases. Trimming took 4 bases from V and 6 from J, leaving 12 bases between them. Germline values: CDR1 SGHNT, CDR2 YYREEE (reference sequence). The CDR3 totals 13 residues. The CDR3 region has the DNA TGTGCCAGCAGCAGTACCAGGGGTGATACGCAGTATTTT. This encodes CASSSTRGDTQYF.

The chain couples TRBV7-3 to TRBJ2-1; 12 positions agree with TRBD2. This CDR3 has 15 residues. The V segment lost 5 bases and the J segment 6 bases; nucleotides outside the gene matches: 5. Per germline, CDR1 SGHTA and CDR2 FQGTGA. CDR3 DNA sequence: TGTGCCAGCAGCGCACTAGCGGGGGGAAGCAATGAGCAGTTCTTC. Translation: CASSALAGGSNEQFF.

This clonotype was picked up a small number of times. The chain is built from TRBV20-1 and TRBJ2-5; 7 bases fit TRBD2. V lost 5 bases to trimming and J lost 2 bases; unmatched junction nucleotides: 11. CDR1 DFQATT and CDR2 SNEGSKA come from the germline V gene (reference sequence). This CDR3 has 15 amino acids. CDR3 region: CSAEPLAEGQETQYF. CDR3 nucleotide sequence: TGCAGTGCTGAGCCTCTAGCGGAGGGTCAAGAGACCCAGTACTTC.

The rearrangement links TRBV15 to TRBJ2-1; D perhaps matches TRBD2 (6 bases). Trimming removed 0 bases from V and 10 bases from J, with 16 bases in between. CDR1 and CDR2 (germline): LNHNV, YYDKDF (reference sequence). The CDR3 is 15 residues long. The CDR3 spells CATSRDPLSGTEQFF. CDR3 DNA: TGTGCCACCAGCAGAGATCCCCTTAGCGGTACGGAGCAGTTCTTC.

This clonotype has just one count. Without the conserved terminal phenylalanine or tryptophan, this CDR3 likely stems from a read error. The V gene is TRBV11-2, the J gene TRBJ2-7; unclear D gene. The germline gives CDR1 SGHAT, CDR2 FQNNGV. CDR3 length: 13 amino acids. Trimming pared 3 bases from V and 4 bases from J, leaving 10 bases between. The CDR3: CASSFCGEYEQYC. The CDR3, as DNA: TGTGCCAGCAGCTTCTGTGGAGAATACGAGCAGTACTGC.

CDR3 residues: CASSEYLYNEQFF. CDR3 sequence (DNA): TGTGCCAGCAGTGAATACCTTTACAATGAGCAGTTCTTC. The rearrangement joins TRBV6-1 to TRBJ2-1; no clear D gene. This CDR3 spans 13 amino acids. The ends were cut back, 2 bases at V and 4 bases at J, with 6 bases in the middle. The V gene's germline CDR1 is MNHNS and CDR2 SASEGT.

The chain couples TRBV7-9 to TRBJ1-4; D is perhaps TRBD1 (6 bases). The germline V gene has CDR1 SEHNR and CDR2 FQNEAQ (reference sequence). Trimming left V 4 bases short and J 0 bases short, with 9 bases between. The CDR3 contains 15 residues. CDR3 in amino acids: CASSSGTTTNEKLFF. DNA for the CDR3: TGTGCCAGCAGCTCCGGGACAACAACTAATGAAAAACTGTTTTTT.

This chain connects TRBV12-3 or TRBV12-4 to TRBJ2-3; TRBD2 matches 10 bases. V was pared by 3 bases and J by 6 bases, with 9 bases of the junction left unmatched. The CDR3 has 16 residues. The CDR3 DNA reads TGTGCCAGCAGTTTCGGGCTAGCGGGAGTGTCGGATACGCAGTATTTT. Amino acids: CASSFGLAGVSDTQYF.

As concerns this clonotype: The junction departs from the called germline gene at one end, perhaps through a read error. This chain connects TRBV7-7 to TRBJ2-3; TRBD1 is a possible D gene (5 bases). The CDR3 sequence is 13 residues long. Germline values: CDR1 SSHAT, CDR2 FNYEAQ (reference sequence). The chain's CDR3 is CASSLGQSDTQYF. The CDR3 DNA reads TGTGCTAGCAGCTTGGGGCAGTCAGATACGCAGTATTTT.